This TCR beta chain was profiled in a study of cytomegalovirus exposure and HLA in healthy donors. General study points: Evidence from a later analysis indicated that most CMV-associated TCR beta chains looked HLA-restricted.

CDR3 size: 14 residues. Looked up from germline, CDR1 is LGHNA and CDR2 is YNFKEQ. The junction had 5 bases not matched to a gene; V was cut back by 4 bases and J by 7 bases. The primer mix had 60 Vbeta and 13 Jbeta primers. Generated by immunoSEQ multiplex PCR, the TCRdb table keeps only in-frame clones and is missing some. The repertoire includes approximately 60,000 clones, 70% to 85% of them detected once, and 1.6% sits in the top ten. Regarding this clone: The antigen is not known.

The rearrangement joins TRBV4-2 to TRBJ2-1; 9 bases line up with TRBD2. This TCR was recovered from a man aged 30 to 45 in good health and CMV-seronegative. The sequenced sample consisted of PBMCs. The CDR3 loop reads CASSLVAGANEQFF. CDR3 DNA sequence: TGTGCCAGCAGCCTAGTAGCGGGAGCTAATGAGCAGTTCTTC.